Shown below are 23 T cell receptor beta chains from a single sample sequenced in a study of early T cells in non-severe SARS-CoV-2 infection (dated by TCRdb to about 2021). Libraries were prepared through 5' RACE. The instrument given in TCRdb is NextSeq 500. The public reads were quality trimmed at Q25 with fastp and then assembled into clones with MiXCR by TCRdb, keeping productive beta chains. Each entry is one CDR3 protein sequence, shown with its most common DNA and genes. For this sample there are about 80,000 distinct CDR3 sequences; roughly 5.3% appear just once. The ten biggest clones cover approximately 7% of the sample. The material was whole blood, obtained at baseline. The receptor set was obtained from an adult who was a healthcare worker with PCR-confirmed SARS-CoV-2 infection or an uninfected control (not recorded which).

CDR3 sequence: CSARSARTGLQTEAFF. As DNA, the CDR3 is TGCAGTGCTAGATCGGCGCGGACAGGTTTACAGACTGAAGCTTTCTTT. This chain links TRBV20-1 with TRBJ1-1; TRBD1 aligns across 7 bases. The CDR3 spans 16 residues. The ends lost 2 bases at V and 5 bases at J; junction bases unmatched: 14. Germline CDR1 DFQATT, CDR2 SNEGSKA (reference sequence).

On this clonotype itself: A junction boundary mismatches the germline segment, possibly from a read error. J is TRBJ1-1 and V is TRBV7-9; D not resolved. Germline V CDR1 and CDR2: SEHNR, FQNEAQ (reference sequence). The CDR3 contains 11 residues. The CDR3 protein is CASSVAGEAFF. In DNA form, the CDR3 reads TGTGCCAGCAGCGTAGCAGGTGAAGCTTTCTTT.

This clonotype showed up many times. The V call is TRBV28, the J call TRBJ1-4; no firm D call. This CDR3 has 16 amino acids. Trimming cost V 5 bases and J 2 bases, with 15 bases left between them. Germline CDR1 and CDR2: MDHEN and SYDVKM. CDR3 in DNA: TGTGCCAGCAGTATCCTAGGGAGAGGGACTAATGAAAAACTGTTTTTT. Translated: CASSILGRGTNEKLFF.

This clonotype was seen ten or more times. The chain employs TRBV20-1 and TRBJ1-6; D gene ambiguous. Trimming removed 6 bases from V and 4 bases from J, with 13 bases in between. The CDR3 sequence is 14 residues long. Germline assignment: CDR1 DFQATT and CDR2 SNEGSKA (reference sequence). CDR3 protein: CSADTGLYNSPLHF. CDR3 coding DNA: TGCAGTGCCGACACCGGATTATATAATTCACCCCTCCACTTT.

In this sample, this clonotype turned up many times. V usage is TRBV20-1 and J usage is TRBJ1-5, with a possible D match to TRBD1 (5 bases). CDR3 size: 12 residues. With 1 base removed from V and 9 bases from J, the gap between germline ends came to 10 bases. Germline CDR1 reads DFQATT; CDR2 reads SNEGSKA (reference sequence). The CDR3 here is CSARAGFTPQHF. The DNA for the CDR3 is TGCAGTGCTAGAGCAGGGTTTACGCCCCAGCATTTT.

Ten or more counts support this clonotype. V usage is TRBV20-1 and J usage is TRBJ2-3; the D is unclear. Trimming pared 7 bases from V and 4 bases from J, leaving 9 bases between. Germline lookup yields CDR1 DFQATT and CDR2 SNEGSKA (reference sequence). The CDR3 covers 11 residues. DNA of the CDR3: TGCAGTGGTTACGTGCCAGATACGCAGTATTTT. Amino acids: CSGYVPDTQYF.

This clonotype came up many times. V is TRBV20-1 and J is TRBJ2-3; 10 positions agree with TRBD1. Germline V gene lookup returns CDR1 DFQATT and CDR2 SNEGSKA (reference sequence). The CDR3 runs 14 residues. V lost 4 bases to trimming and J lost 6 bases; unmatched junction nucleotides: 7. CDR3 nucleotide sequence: TGCAGTGCTATGCGACAGGGGGCAACCGATACGCAGTATTTT. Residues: CSAMRQGATDTQYF.

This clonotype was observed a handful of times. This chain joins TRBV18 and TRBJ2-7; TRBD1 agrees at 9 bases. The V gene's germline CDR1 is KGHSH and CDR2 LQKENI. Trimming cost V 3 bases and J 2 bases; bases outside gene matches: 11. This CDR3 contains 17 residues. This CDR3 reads CASSPTQTGTGTYEQYF. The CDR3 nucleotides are TGTGCCAGCTCACCCACCCAAACCGGGACAGGGACCTACGAGCAGTACTTC.

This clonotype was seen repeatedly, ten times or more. CDR3 nucleotide sequence: TGTGCCAGCAGTCTGACTAGAGGCAATGAGCAGTTCTTC. It specifies CASSLTRGNEQFF. This chain connects TRBV2 to TRBJ2-1, with TRBD2 as a possible D gene (6 bases). Germline CDR1 is SNHLY and CDR2 is FYNNEI. CDR3 size: 13 residues. V dropped 5 bases and J dropped 6 bases, with 11 bases sitting between them.

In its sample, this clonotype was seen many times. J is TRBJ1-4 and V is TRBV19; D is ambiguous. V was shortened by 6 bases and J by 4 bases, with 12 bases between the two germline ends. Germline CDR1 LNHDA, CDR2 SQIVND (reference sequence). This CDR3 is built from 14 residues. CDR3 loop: CASSVDGLNEKLFF. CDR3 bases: TGTGCCAGTAGCGTGGACGGCCTTAATGAAAAACTGTTTTTT.

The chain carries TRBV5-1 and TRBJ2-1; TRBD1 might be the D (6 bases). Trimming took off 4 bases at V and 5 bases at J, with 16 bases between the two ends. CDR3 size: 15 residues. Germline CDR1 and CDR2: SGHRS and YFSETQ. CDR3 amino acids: CASSRPGSGDNEQFF. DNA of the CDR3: TGCGCCAGCAGCCGTCCGGGGTCAGGGGACAATGAGCAGTTCTTC.

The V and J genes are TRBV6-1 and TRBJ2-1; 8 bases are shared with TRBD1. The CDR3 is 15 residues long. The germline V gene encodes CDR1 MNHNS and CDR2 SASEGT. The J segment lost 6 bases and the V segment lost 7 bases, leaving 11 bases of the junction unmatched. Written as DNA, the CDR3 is TGTGCCAGCAAGGATTATCTAGGACAGGGCAATGAGCAGTTCTTC. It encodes CASKDYLGQGNEQFF.

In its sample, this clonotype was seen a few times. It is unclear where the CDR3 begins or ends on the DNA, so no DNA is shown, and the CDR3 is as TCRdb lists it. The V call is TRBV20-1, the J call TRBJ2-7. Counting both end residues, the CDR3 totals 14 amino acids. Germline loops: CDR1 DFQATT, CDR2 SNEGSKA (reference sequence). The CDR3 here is CSASSSGISYEQYF.

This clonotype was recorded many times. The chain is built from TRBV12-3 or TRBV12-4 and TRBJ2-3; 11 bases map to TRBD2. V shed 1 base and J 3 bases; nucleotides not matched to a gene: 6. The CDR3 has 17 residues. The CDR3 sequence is CASSLVGGTSGTDTQYF. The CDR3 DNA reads TGTGCCAGCAGTTTAGTAGGAGGGACTAGCGGAACAGATACGCAGTATTTT.

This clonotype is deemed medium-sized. This CDR3 reads CSVGVNTGELFF. The CDR3 nucleotides read TGCAGCGTTGGGGTGAACACCGGGGAGCTGTTTTTT. V is TRBV29-1 and J is TRBJ2-2; D gene ambiguous. V dropped 4 bases and J dropped 1 base, with 4 bases sitting between them. This CDR3 comprises 12 residues. CDR1 and CDR2 from the germline V gene are SQVTM and ANQGSEA.

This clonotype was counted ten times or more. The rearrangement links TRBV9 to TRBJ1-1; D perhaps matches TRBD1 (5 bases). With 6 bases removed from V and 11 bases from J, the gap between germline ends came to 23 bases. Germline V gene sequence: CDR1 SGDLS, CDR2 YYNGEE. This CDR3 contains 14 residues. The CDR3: CASTPAGLGRHAFF. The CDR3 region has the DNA TGTGCCAGCACCCCCGCGGGGTTGGGACGACATGCTTTCTTT.

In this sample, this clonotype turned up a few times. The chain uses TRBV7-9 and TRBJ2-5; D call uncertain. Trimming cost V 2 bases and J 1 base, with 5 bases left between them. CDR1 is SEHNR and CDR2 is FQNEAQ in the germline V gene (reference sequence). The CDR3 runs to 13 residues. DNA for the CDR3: TGTGCCAGCAGCTTAAACAGCCAAGAGACCCAGTACTTC. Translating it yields CASSLNSQETQYF.

This CDR3 reads CSAREGAHQETQYF. The CDR3 region has the DNA TGCAGTGCTAGAGAGGGTGCCCACCAAGAGACCCAGTACTTC. V usage is TRBV20-1 and J usage is TRBJ2-5, with unresolved D. Germline V gene sequence: CDR1 DFQATT, CDR2 SNEGSKA (reference sequence). V was cut by 0 bases and J by 0 bases, with 8 bases left in between. This CDR3 has 14 amino acids.

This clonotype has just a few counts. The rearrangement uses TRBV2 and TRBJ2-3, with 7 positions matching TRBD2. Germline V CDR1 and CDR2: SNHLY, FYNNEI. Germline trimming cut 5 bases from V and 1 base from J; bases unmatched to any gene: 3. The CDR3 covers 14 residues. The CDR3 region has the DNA TGTGCCAGCAGTCTAGCGGAGGGCACAGATACGCAGTATTTT. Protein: CASSLAEGTDTQYF.

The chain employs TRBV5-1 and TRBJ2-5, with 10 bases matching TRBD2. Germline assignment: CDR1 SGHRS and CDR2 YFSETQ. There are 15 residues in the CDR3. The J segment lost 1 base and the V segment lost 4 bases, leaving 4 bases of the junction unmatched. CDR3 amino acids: CASSMTSGSQETQYF. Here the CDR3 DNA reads TGCGCCAGCAGCATGACTAGCGGGTCCCAAGAGACCCAGTACTTC.

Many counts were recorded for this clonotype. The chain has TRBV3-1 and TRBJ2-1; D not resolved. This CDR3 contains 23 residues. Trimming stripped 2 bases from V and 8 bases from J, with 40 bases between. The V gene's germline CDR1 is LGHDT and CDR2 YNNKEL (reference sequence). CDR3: CASSQYRTVDENFDSRLKDEQFF. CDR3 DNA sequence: TGTGCCAGCAGCCAATACCGTACTGTAGACGAGAACTTTGACTCCCGGCTTAAGGATGAGCAGTTCTTC.

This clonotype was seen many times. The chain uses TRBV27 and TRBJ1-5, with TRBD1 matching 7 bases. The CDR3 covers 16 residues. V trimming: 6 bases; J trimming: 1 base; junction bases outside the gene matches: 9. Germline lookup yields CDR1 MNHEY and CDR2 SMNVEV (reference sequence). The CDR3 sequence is CASSRQGLVSNQPQHF. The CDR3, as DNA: TGTGCCAGCAGCCGACAGGGTTTAGTCAGCAATCAGCCCCAGCATTTT.

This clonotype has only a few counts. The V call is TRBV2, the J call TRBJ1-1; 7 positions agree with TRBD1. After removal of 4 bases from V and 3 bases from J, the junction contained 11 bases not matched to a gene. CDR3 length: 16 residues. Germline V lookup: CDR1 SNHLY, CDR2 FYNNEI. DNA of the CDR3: TGTGCCAGCAGTGGTCCACGGGCAGGGGGACACACTGAAGCTTTCTTT. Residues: CASSGPRAGGHTEAFF.